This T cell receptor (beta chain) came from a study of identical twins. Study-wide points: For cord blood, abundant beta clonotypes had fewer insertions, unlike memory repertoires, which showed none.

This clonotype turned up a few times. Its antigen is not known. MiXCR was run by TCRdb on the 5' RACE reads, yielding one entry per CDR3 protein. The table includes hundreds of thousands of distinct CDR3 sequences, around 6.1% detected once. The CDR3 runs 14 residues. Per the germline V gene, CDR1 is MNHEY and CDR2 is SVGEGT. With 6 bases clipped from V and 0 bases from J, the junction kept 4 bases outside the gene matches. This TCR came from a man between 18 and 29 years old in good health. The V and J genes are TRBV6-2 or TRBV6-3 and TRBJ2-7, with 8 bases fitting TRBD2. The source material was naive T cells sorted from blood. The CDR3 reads CASRESGSSYEQYF. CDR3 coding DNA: TGTGCCAGCAGAGAGAGCGGGAGCTCCTACGAGCAGTACTTC.